A single sample gave rise to the 12 T cell receptor beta chains below, sequenced in a study of blood T cells in healthy people across ages. Primers used in a second PCR of roughly 6 to 11 cycles were a sample-barcoded 5' primer and a J-beta primer mix. From the 5' RACE reads, TCRdb called clonotypes with MiXCR, one entry per CDR3 protein. The sample has approximately 1.5 million distinct CDR3 sequences; approximately 43% are singletons. Sequencing used blood. The origin of the receptors is a woman under 30 in good health.

There are a few counts of this clonotype. This chain joins TRBV25-1 and TRBJ2-1; D is undetermined. The CDR3 runs to 11 residues. Germline V gene lookup returns CDR1 MGHDK and CDR2 SYGVNS. V dropped 8 bases and J dropped 15 bases, with 17 bases sitting between them. CDR3 nucleotides: TGTGCCAGCGGTATTAGCACAGCTTCGTTCTTC. This encodes CASGISTASFF.

The count of this clonotype is one. At one boundary the junction diverges from the germline segment, which might be a read error. V gene TRBV14 combines with J gene TRBJ2-1, with TRBD2 identical over 9 bases. The germline V gene encodes CDR1 SGHDN and CDR2 FVKESK. The length of the CDR3 is 16 residues. In nucleotides, the CDR3 is TGTGCCAGCAGCCAACTAGCGGGGAGCTCCTACAATGAGCGGTTCTTC. Protein: CASSQLAGSSYNERFF. Based on the CDR3 plus reference TRBV14 and TRBJ2-1, the full variable domain is EAGVTQFPSHSVIEKGQTVTLRCDPISGHDNLYWYRRVMGKEIKFLLHFVKESKQDESGMPNNRFLAERTGGTYSTLKVQPAELEDSGVYFCASSQLAGSSYNERFFGPGTRLTVL.

The chain is built from TRBV7-9 and TRBJ2-1, with D perhaps matching TRBD2 (6 bases). The V end was cut by 6 bases, the J end by 8 bases, with 14 bases between. In germline, CDR1 is SEHNR, CDR2 FQNEAQ (reference sequence). The CDR3 is 13 amino acids. In DNA, the CDR3 is TGTGCCAGCAGACCTTGGACTATTGATGAGCAGTTCTTC. Translation gives CASRPWTIDEQFF. Using reference TRBV7-9 and TRBJ2-1 for the parts outside the CDR3, the full variable domain is DTGVSQNPRHKITKRGQNVTFRCDPISEHNRLYWYRQTLGQGPEFLTYFQNEAQLEKSRLLSDRFSAERPKGSFSTLEIQRTEQGDSAMYLCASRPWTIDEQFFGPGTRLTVL.

In regard to this clonotype: Mismatch with germline at one junction end may stem from a read error. V gene TRBV28 combines with J gene TRBJ1-2; TRBD1 matches at 8 bases. Looked up from germline, CDR1 is MDHEN and CDR2 is SYDVKM. The CDR3 spans 13 residues. In DNA form, the CDR3 reads TGTGCCAGCAGGAACAGGGGGAACTATGGCTACGCCTTC. Protein sequence: CASRNRGNYGYAF.

This clonotype has a handful of counts. This chain connects TRBV4-3 to TRBJ2-5; 7 bases agree with TRBD2. Germline V gene sequence: CDR1 LGHNA, CDR2 YSLEER. The CDR3 length is 15 residues. Trimming took 1 base from V and 4 from J; bases not matched to a gene: 6. DNA of the CDR3: TGCGCCAGCAGCCAAGTGGGAGGGATTGGAGAGACCCAGTACTTC. Translating it yields CASSQVGGIGETQYF.

The chain is built from TRBV7-2 and TRBJ2-5, with 16 bases aligning to TRBD2. Germline CDR1 SGHTA, CDR2 FQGNSA. With 5 bases clipped from V and 11 bases from J, the junction kept 14 bases outside the gene matches. The CDR3 length is 17 residues. The DNA for the CDR3 is TGTGCCAGCAGCCGCGGGACTAGCGGGGGGGCCCGGAATGAGCAGTACTTC. This codes for CASSRGTSGGARNEQYF.

This clonotype was counted only a few times. V usage is TRBV3-1 and J usage is TRBJ2-3, with D hard to call. Germline CDR1 and CDR2: LGHDT and YNNKEL (reference sequence). The CDR3 covers 14 residues. V was pared by 3 bases and J by 2 bases, with 9 bases between. CDR3 protein: CASSHDLHTDTQYF. CDR3 nucleotide sequence: TGTGCCAGCAGCCACGACCTTCACACAGATACGCAGTATTTT.

The chain recombines TRBV7-2 with TRBJ2-5, with 7 positions matching TRBD2. This CDR3 is built from 14 residues. CDR1 SGHTA and CDR2 FQGNSA come from the germline V gene. The junction had 9 bases not matched to a gene; V was cut back by 1 base and J by 10 bases. As DNA, the CDR3 is TGTGCCAGCAGCTTAGTTCCAGCGGGCGGGGGCCAGTACTTC. Translated, it gives CASSLVPAGGGQYF.

The chain is built from TRBV20-1 and TRBJ1-4; 7 bases match TRBD1. Germline CDR1 is DFQATT and CDR2 is SNEGSKA (reference sequence). This CDR3 contains 15 residues. V lost 0 bases to trimming and J lost 7 bases; unmatched junction nucleotides: 8. The CDR3 is CSARDGGGGGEKLFF. CDR3 sequence (DNA): TGCAGTGCTAGAGATGGAGGAGGGGGCGGTGAAAAACTGTTTTTT.

This rearrangement joins TRBV2 to TRBJ2-1, with TRBD1 as a possible D gene (5 bases). CDR1 is SNHLY, CDR2 FYNNEI, per germline. V lost 6 bases and J lost 10, with 22 bases in between. CDR3 size: 15 residues. The CDR3 region is CASSLVIGAQGEQFF. The CDR3 DNA is TGTGCCAGCAGCTTAGTAATAGGGGCTCAGGGCGAGCAGTTCTTC.

This sequence joins TRBV4-3 and TRBJ2-7, with 10 positions matching TRBD2. Per germline, CDR1 LGHNA and CDR2 YSLEER. CDR3 length equals 21 residues. The ends lost 2 bases at V and 0 bases at J; junction bases unmatched: 19. CDR3: CASSQPQRRTSGGDLSYEQYF. The CDR3 DNA follows: TGCGCCAGCAGCCAACCTCAACGCCGGACTAGCGGAGGGGACCTCTCCTACGAGCAGTACTTC.

This clonotype was recorded a few times. The CDR3 reads CASSSEPGQTYEQYF. CDR3 sequence (DNA): TGTGCCAGCAGTTCAGAACCGGGACAAACCTACGAGCAGTACTTC. The J gene is TRBJ2-7, the V gene TRBV6-5; a possible D gene is TRBD1 (6 bases). The V end was cut by 4 bases, the J end by 2 bases, with 15 bases between. Per germline, CDR1 MNHEY and CDR2 SVGAGI. The CDR3 contains 15 residues.